The rows below give T cell receptor beta chains drawn from one sample of a study of neurological immune-mediated disorders. TCRdb re-derived calls from the 5' RACE reads in MiXCR, one entry per CDR3 protein. The sample yields 50,000 or so distinct CDR3 sequences, about 3.7% seen once. The sequencing sample was made of PBMCs. The receptors originated from a man aged 35 to 55 with multiple sclerosis. CDR3s include the opening cysteine and the closing phenylalanine or tryptophan. The order of the fields is J gene, V gene, D gene, clone size, CDR3 DNA, CDR3 protein. The D gene is left open where the match is weak. Clone sizes are shown as once, few or many counts, or a class when the clone is expanded.

>TRBJ2-7|TRBV4-1|TRBD1|many
TGCGCCAGCAGCCAAGGGCCGGGACAGGGGTACGAGCAGTACTTC
CASSQGPGQGYEQYF
>TRBJ2-7|TRBV20-1|TRBD1|many
TGCAGTGCCACTTCGGGGGGACAGGGGGTCTACGAGCAGTACTTC
CSATSGGQGVYEQYF
>TRBJ1-5|TRBV3-1|NA|many
TGTGCCAGCAGCCGGGACGTTAGCAATCAGCCCCAGCATTTT
CASSRDVSNQPQHF
>TRBJ1-6|TRBV5-5|NA|few
TGTGCCAGCAGTTTTGACAGTTCTTCACCCCTCAACTTT
CASSFDSSSPLNF
>TRBJ2-3|TRBV5-1|TRBD1|many
TGCGCCAGCAGCCCACTTCCCGGGACAGGGACAGATACGCAGTATTTT
CASSPLPGTGTDTQYF
>TRBJ2-1|TRBV7-3|TRBD2|medium-sized
TGTGCCAGCAGCTTAGTTAGCGGGGGGATTAATGAGCAGTTCTTC
CASSLVSGGINEQFF
>TRBJ2-2|TRBV20-1|NA|many
TGCAGTGCTAAGGCGGCCACGTCCGGGGAGCTGTTTTTT
CSAKAATSGELFF
>TRBJ2-3|TRBV5-5|NA|many
TGTGCCAGCAGCTCCCTTCTGCCTAGCACAGATACGCAGTATTTT
CASSSLLPSTDTQYF
>TRBJ1-5|TRBV5-1|TRBD1|many
TGCGCCAGCAGCGAGGGGGCGCCTGGTCAGCCCCAGCATTTT
CASSEGAPGQPQHF
>TRBJ2-2|TRBV5-5|TRBD1|many
TGTGCCAGCAGCCTTCAGACAGGGGGCAACACCGGGGAGCTGTTTTTT
CASSLQTGGNTGELFF
>TRBJ2-7|TRBV29-1|TRBD2|many
TGCAGCGTTGAAGATGCCACTAGCGGGGGTTTCTACGAGCAGTACTTC
CSVEDATSGGFYEQYF
>TRBJ2-7|TRBV11-2|NA|many
TGTGCCAGCACCTCCTTGGAGACAAGCCGGCAGTACGAGCAGTACTTC
CASTSLETSRQYEQYF
>TRBJ2-3|TRBV3-1|NA|many
TGTGCCAGCAGCCAGAACACAGATACGCAGTATTTT
CASSQNTDTQYF
>TRBJ2-1|TRBV5-1|NA|many
TGCGCCAGCAGCTTGGGGTTCGGTTCGGGAAATGAGCAGTTCTTC
CASSLGFGSGNEQFF
>TRBJ2-3|TRBV20-1|NA|many
TGCAGTGCTAGATCGCGGGGACAGCTCACAGATACGCAGTATTTT
CSARSRGQLTDTQYF
>TRBJ2-7|TRBV11-2|TRBD2|many
TGTGCCAGTCGACTAGCGGGTGGTACCTACGAGCAGTACTTC
CASRLAGGTYEQYF
>TRBJ2-1|TRBV6-5|NA|many
TGTGCCAGCAGGCAGCAGGGGATAGGTACATACAATGAGCAGTTCTTC
CASRQQGIGTYNEQFF
>TRBJ1-2|TRBV3-1|NA|many
TGTGCCAGCAGCCAAGACAATCAAGGCCGCTATGGCTACACCTTC
CASSQDNQGRYGYTF
>TRBJ1-6|TRBV20-1|NA|many
TGCAGTGCTAGGAGGGGGGCACGAAGGAATTCACCCCTCCACTTT
CSARRGARRNSPLHF
>TRBJ1-5|TRBV12-3/TRBV12-4|TRBD1|many
TGTGCCAGCAGTTTACCGGGACAGGGGAGACAGCCCCAGCATTTT
CASSLPGQGRQPQHF
>TRBJ1-1|TRBV6-6|TRBD1|many
TGTGCCAGCAGTTACAGACAGGGGGTTAACACTGAAGCTTTCTTT
CASSYRQGVNTEAFF
>TRBJ2-5|TRBV5-1|NA|many
TGCGCCAGCAGCTTGGCAGGGACTCGGGAGACCCAGTACTTC
CASSLAGTRETQYF
>TRBJ1-1|TRBV3-1|NA|many
TGTGCCAGCAGCCGTCTGGGGGACACTGAAGCTTTCTTT
CASSRLGDTEAFF
>TRBJ2-2|TRBV4-1|NA|many
TGCGCCAGCAGCGCCCCGACAACGAACACCGGGGAGCTGTTTTTT
CASSAPTTNTGELFF
>TRBJ2-3|TRBV20-1|NA|many
TGCAGTGCACCCCAAGGATCGGGCACAGATACGCAGTATTTT
CSAPQGSGTDTQYF
>TRBJ2-1|TRBV20-1|NA|many
TGCAGTGCTAGATTGGGTGTTAGCTACAATGAGCAGTTCTTC
CSARLGVSYNEQFF
>TRBJ1-2|TRBV6-5|TRBD1|many
TGTGCCAGCAGTTTATCAGGGGGCGCCAACTATGGCTACACCTTC
CASSLSGGANYGYTF
>TRBJ1-5|TRBV20-1|NA|many
TGCAGTGCTAGAGATGGGCAGGACAATCAGCCCCAGAATTTT
CSARDGQDNQPQNF
>TRBJ2-5|TRBV10-3|TRBD1|many
TGTGCCATCAGTGACTGGGACAGAAAGACCCAGTACTTC
CAISDWDRKTQYF
>TRBJ2-1|TRBV4-1|TRBD1|many
TGCGCCAGCAGCCTTCCGGGACAGGGGGCTAGCAATGAGCAGTTCTTC
CASSLPGQGASNEQFF